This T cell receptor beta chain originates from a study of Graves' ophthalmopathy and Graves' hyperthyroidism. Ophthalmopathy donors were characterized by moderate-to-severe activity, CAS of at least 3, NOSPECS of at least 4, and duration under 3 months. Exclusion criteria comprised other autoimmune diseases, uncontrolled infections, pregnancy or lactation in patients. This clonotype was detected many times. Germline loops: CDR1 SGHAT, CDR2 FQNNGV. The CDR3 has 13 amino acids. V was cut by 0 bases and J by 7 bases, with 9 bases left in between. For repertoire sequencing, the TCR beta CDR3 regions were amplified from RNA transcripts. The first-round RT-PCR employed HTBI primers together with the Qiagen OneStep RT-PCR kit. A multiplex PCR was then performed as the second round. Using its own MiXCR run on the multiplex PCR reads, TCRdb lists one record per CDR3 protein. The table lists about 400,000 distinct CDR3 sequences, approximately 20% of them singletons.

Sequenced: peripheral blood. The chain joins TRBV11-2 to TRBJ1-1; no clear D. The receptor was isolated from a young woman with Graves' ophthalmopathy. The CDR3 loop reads CASSLEEFLEAFF. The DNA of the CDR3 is TGTGCCAGCAGCTTAGAGGAGTTCCTTGAAGCTTTCTTT.